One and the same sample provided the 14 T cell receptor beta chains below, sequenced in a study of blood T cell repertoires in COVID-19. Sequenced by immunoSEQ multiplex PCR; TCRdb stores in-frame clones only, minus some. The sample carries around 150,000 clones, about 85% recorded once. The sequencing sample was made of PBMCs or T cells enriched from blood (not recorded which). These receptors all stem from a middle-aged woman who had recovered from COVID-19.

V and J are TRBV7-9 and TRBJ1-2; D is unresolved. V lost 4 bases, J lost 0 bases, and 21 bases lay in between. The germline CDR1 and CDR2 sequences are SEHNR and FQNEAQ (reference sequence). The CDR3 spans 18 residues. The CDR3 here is CASSSNPPFGDTNYGYTF. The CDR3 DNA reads TGTGCCAGCAGCTCGAATCCTCCGTTCGGGGATACTAACTATGGCTACACCTTC.

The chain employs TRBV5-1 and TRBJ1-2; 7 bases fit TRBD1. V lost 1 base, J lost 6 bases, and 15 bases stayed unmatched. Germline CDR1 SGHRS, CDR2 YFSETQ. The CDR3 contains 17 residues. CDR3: CASSLNLISRDSHGYTF. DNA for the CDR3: TGCGCCAGCAGCTTGAACCTGATAAGCAGGGACAGTCATGGCTACACCTTC.

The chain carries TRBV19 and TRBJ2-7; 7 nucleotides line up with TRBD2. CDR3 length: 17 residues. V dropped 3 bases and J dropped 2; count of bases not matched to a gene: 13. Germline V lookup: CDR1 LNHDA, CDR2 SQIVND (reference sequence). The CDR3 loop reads CASSIDPGTMKPYEQYF. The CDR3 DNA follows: TGTGCCAGTAGTATTGACCCGGGGACTATGAAACCCTACGAGCAGTACTTC.

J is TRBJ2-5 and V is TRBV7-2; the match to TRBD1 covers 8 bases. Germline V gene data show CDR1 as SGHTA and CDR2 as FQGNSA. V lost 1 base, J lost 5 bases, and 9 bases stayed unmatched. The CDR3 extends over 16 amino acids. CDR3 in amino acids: CASSLVYRGLQETQYF. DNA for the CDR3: TGTGCCAGCAGCTTAGTCTACAGGGGGTTACAGGAGACCCAGTACTTC.

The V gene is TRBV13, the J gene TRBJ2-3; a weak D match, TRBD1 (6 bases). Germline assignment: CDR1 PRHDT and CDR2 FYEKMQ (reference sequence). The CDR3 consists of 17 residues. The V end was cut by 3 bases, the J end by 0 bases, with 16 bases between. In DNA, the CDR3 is TGTGCCAGCAGCTTGACCGGACAGTTTCATAGCACAGATACGCAGTATTTT. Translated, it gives CASSLTGQFHSTDTQYF.

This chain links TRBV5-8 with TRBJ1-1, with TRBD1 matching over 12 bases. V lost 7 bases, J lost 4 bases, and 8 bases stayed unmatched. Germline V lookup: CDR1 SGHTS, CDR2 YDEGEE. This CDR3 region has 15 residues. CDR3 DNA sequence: TGTGCCAGCGGCCGGGACAGGGGGCCGGGCACTGAAGCTTTCTTT. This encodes CASGRDRGPGTEAFF.

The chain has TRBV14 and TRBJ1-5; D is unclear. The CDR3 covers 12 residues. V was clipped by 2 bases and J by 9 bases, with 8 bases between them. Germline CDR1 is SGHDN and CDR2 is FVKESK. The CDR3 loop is CASSQWGGPQHF. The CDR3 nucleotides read TGTGCCAGCAGCCAATGGGGAGGGCCCCAGCATTTT.

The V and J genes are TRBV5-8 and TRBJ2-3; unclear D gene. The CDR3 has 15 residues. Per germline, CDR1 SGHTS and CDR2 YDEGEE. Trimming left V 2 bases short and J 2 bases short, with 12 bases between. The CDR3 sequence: CASSFQAPLTDTQYF. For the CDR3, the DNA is TGTGCCAGCAGCTTCCAGGCTCCCCTCACAGATACGCAGTATTTT.

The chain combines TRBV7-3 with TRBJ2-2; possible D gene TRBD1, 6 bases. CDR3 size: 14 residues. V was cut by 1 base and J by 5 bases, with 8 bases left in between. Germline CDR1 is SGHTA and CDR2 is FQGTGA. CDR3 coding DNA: TGTGCCAGCAGCTTAAAAGGGGGAACCGGGGAGCTGTTTTTT. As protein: CASSLKGGTGELFF. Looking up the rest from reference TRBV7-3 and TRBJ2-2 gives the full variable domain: GAGVSQTPSNKVTEKGKYVELRCDPISGHTALYWYRQSLGQGPEFLIYFQGTGAADDSGLPNDRFFAVRPEGSVSTLKIQRTERGDSAVYLCASSLKGGTGELFFGEGSRLTVL.

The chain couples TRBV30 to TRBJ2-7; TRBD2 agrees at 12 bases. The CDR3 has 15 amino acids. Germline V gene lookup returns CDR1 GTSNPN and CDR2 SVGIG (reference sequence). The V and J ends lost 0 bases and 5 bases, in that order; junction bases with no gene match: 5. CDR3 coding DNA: TGTGCCTGGAGTGTAGGGACTAGCGGGTCCGACGAGCAGTACTTC. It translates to CAWSVGTSGSDEQYF.

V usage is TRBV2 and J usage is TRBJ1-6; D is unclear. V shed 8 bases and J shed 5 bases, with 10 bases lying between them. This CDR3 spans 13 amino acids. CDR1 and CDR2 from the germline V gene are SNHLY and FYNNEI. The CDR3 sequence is CASSPADNSPLHF. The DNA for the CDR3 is TGTGCCAGCTCACCCGCGGATAATTCACCCCTCCACTTT.

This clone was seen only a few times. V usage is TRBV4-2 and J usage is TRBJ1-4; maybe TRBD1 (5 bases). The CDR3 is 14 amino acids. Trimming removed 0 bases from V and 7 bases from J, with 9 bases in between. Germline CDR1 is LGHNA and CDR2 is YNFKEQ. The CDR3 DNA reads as TGTGCCAGCAGCCAAGATCGGAGGGGTGAAAAACTGTTTTTT. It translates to CASSQDRRGEKLFF.

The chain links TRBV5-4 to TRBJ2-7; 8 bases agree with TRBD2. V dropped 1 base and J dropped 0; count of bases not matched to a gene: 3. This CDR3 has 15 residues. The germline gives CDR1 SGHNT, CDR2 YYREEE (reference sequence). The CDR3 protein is CASSLNSGNSYEQYF. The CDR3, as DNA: TGTGCCAGCAGCTTGAATAGCGGGAACTCCTACGAGCAGTACTTC. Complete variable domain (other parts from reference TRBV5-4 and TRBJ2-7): ETGVTQSPTHLIKTRGQQVTLRCSSQSGHNTVSWYQQALGQGPQFIFQYYREEENGRGNFPPRFSGLQFPNYSSELNVNALELDDSALYLCASSLNSGNSYEQYFGPGTRLTVT.

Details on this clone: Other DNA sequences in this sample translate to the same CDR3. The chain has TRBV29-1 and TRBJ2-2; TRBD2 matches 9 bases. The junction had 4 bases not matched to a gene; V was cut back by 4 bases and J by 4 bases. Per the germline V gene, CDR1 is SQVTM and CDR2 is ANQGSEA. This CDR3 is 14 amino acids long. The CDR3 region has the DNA TGCAGCGTTGTAGCGGGAGTACCCACCGGGGAGCTGTTTTTT. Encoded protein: CSVVAGVPTGELFF.